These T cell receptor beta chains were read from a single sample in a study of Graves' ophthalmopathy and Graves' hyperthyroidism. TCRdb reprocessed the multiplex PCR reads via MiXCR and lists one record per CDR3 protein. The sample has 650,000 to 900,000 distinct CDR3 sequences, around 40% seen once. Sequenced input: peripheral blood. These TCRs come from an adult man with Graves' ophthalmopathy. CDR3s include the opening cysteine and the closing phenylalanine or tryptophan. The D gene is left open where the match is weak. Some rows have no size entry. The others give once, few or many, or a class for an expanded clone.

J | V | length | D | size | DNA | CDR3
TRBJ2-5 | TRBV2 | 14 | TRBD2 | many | TGTGCCAGCAGGAGCGGGGGAGGTACGAAGACCCAGTACTTC | CASRSGGGTKTQYF
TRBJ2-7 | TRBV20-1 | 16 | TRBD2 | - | TGCAGTGCAGAATCTCGTGGGACTAGCGGGAACTTCGAGCAGTACTTC | CSAESRGTSGNFEQYF
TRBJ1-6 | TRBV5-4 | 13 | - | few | TGTGCCAGCAGCCAATCTCAAAATTCACCCCTCCACTTT | CASSQSQNSPLHF
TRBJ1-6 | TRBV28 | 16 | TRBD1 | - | TGTGCCAGCAGTTCTAGAGGGACAGGGGGAAATTCACCCCTCCACTTT | CASSSRGTGGNSPLHF
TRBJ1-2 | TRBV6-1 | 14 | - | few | TGTGCCAGCAGTTACTCGAAGTTGGTCGGGGGCTACACCTTC | CASSYSKLVGGYTF
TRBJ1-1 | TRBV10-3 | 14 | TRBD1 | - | TGTGCCAGCAGTCCCCAGACAGGGGCCACTGAAGCTTTCTTT | CASSPQTGATEAFF
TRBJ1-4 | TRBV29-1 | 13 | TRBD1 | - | TGCAGCGTTGGACAGGGACAACTTGGAAAACTGTTTTTT | CSVGQGQLGKLFF
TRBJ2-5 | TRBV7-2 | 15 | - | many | TGCGCCAGCAGCCAGCCCGGACTACATGGAGAGACCCAGTACTTC | CASSQPGLHGETQYF
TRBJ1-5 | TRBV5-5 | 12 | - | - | TGTGCCAGCAGCTTACAGGGTAGGCCCCAGCATTTT | CASSLQGRPQHF
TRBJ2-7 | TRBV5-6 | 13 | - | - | TGTGCCAGCAGCTTCGGGGATCTGGACGAGCAGTACTTC | CASSFGDLDEQYF
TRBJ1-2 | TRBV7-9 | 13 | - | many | TGTGCCAGCAGCTCGGGTAGCGACTATGGCTACACCTTC | CASSSGSDYGYTF
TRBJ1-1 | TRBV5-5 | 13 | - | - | TGTGCCAGTAGCGGCTTCACTGCCTCAGAAGCTTTCTTT | CASSGFTASEAFF
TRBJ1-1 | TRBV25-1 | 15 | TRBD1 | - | TGTGCCAGCAGTGAGACAGGGGGGACGGGCACTGAAGCTTTCTTT | CASSETGGTGTEAFF
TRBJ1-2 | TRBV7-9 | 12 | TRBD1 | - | TGTGCCAGCAGCATAGGACAGGAAGGCTACACCTTC | CASSIGQEGYTF
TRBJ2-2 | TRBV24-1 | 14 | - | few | TGTGCCACCGGACACAAAAGCTACACCGGGGAGCTGTTTTTT | CATGHKSYTGELFF
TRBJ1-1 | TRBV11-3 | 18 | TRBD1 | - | TGTGCCAGCAGACACACCCGGACAGGGCCGATCCCCGGCACTGAAGCTTTCTTT | CASRHTRTGPIPGTEAFF
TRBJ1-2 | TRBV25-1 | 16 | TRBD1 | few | TGTGCCAGCAGGACGGTCGGGACAGATACTAACTATGGCTACACCTTC | CASRTVGTDTNYGYTF
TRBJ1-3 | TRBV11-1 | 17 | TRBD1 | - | TGTGCCAGCAGCCGAGCATCGGGGACAGGGAGTGGAAACACCATATATTTT | CASSRASGTGSGNTIYF
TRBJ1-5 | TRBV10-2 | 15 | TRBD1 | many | TGCGCCAGCAGCCTCAGACAGGGGAGGTATCAGCCCCAGCATTTT | CASSLRQGRYQPQHF
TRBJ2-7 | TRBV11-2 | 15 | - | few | TGTGCCAGCAGCTTAACCGGGGACGCTACGTACGAGCAGTACTTC | CASSLTGDATYEQYF
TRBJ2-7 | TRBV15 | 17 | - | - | TGTGCCACCAGCAGAGAGGCCAGAACCCTAAGCTCCTACGAGCAGTACTTC | CATSREARTLSSYEQYF
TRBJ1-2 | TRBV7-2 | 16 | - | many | TGTGCCAGCAGCTTACGTATTACACAATGGAGAGGAGGCTACACCTTC | CASSLRITQWRGGYTF
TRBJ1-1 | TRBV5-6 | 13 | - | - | TGTGCCGGCAGCTTGGGGGGTAGCACTGAAGCTTTCTTT | CAGSLGGSTEAFF
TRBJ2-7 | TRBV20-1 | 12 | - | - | TGCAGTGCATCATCCGGGACCGGGGGGCGGTACTTC | CSASSGTGGRYF
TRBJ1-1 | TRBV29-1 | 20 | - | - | TGCAGCGTTGAAGATTTTGGGACAAGGTTATCCCCGATCATGAACACTGAAGCTTTCTTT | CSVEDFGTRLSPIMNTEAFF
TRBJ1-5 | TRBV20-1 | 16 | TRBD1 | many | TGCAGTGCTTCGGGACAGGGGGCGCGGGGCAATCAGCCCCAGCATTTT | CSASGQGARGNQPQHF
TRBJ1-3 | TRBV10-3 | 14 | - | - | TGTGCCAGCAGTTACGGGTCGTGGGGAAACACCATATATTTT | CASSYGSWGNTIYF
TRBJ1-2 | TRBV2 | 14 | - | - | TGTGCCAGCAGTTTCGGGAAGGGTCTACATGGCTACACCTTC | CASSFGKGLHGYTF
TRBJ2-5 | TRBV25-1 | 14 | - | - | TGTGCCAGCAGTTACCTAGCGAGCAAAGAGACCCAGTACTTC | CASSYLASKETQYF
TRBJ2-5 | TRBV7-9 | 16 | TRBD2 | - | TGTGCCAGCAGCTGGGGAGGCGGGGGGGCTTTGGAGACCCAGTACTTC | CASSWGGGGALETQYF
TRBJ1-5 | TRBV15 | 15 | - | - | TGTGCCACCAGCAGATCTGGAGGAAAAAATCAGCCCCAGCATTTT | CATSRSGGKNQPQHF
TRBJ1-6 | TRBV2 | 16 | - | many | TGTGCCAGCAGTGAATCAGGGTACTCCTATAATTCACCCCTCCACTTT | CASSESGYSYNSPLHF
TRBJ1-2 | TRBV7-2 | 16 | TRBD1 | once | TGTGCCAGCAGCTTAGGTGGACAGGGATCAGTTCATGGCTACACCTTC | CASSLGGQGSVHGYTF
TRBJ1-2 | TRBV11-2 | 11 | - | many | TGTGCCAGCAGCCCCGGTGCTGGCTACACCTTC | CASSPGAGYTF
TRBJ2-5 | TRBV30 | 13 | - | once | TGTGCCTGGACGGGCGGGGTCCGAGAGACCCAGTACTTC | CAWTGGVRETQYF
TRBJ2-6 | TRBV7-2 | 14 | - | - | TGTGCCAGCGGATTAGGGGGAGGGGCCAACGTCCTGACTTTC | CASGLGGGANVLTF
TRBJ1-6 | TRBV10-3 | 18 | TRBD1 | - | TGTGCCATCAGTGACCCGGGACAGATATCCTTTAGAAGTTCACCCCCCCACTTT | CAISDPGQISFRSSPPHF
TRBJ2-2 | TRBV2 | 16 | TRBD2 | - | TGTGCCAGCAGTGTGACTAGCGGGGGGAACACCGGGGAGCTGTTTTTT | CASSVTSGGNTGELFF
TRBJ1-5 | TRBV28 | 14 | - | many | TGTGCCAGCAGTTCAACAGGACGCAATCAGCCCCAGCATTTT | CASSSTGRNQPQHF
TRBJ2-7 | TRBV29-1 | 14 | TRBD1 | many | TGCAGCGTCGCACCGGGACAGGGGACTCACGAGCAGTACTTC | CSVAPGQGTHEQYF
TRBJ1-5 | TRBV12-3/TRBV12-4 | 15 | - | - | TGTGCCAGCAGTTTATCGAGGGCAAGCAATCAGCCCCAGCATTTT | CASSLSRASNQPQHF